Presented here are 6 T cell receptor beta chains from one specimen sequenced in a study of PD-1 blockade in classical Hodgkin lymphoma. Some clones are missing from TCRdb's copy, which holds only in-frame ones; the method was immunoSEQ multiplex PCR. The data hold 100,000 to 130,000 clones, with around 89% observed a single time. Every patient relapsed after autologous stem cell transplantation, and brentuximab vedotin exposure varied. The starting material was peripheral blood mononuclear cells (PBMCs), obtained before the second cycle of nivolumab. The source of these receptors is a human donor with classical Hodgkin lymphoma.

This chain connects TRBV11-2 to TRBJ1-3; unclear D gene. Germline V CDR1 and CDR2: SGHAT, FQNNGV. The CDR3 loop spans 13 amino acids. The V and J ends lost 5 bases and 4 bases respectively, with 9 bases between them. The DNA of the CDR3 is TGTGCCAGCAGCCCGGCGGGGGGAAACACCATATATTTT. Encoded protein: CASSPAGGNTIYF.

The chain links TRBV4-1 to TRBJ2-3, with D perhaps TRBD2 (5 bases). The CDR3 extends over 15 amino acids. V lost 1 base and J 2 bases, leaving 10 bases between the germline ends. The germline gives CDR1 MGHRA, CDR2 YSYEKL. CDR3 nucleotide sequence: TGCGCCAGCAGCCAAGTATCCCTAGCCACAGATACGCAGTATTTT. This translates into CASSQVSLATDTQYF.

The V and J genes are TRBV7-2 and TRBJ1-1, with D hard to call. Germline assignment: CDR1 SGHTA and CDR2 FQGNSA. This CDR3 spans 14 amino acids. Between the trimmed V and J ends, which lost 1 base and 4 bases, there was a span of 10 bases. CDR3 nucleotide sequence: TGTGCCAGCAGCTTAGGACAAGCGTTCACTGAAGCTTTCTTT. Translation: CASSLGQAFTEAFF.

The chain links TRBV6-5 to TRBJ2-1, with TRBD1 matching over 9 bases. This CDR3 spans 14 amino acids. Trimming at V came to 5 bases and at J to 6 bases, leaving 5 bases not matched to a gene. The germline V gene encodes CDR1 MNHEY and CDR2 SVGAGI. The CDR3 nucleotides are TGTGCCAGCAGTCCGACGACAGGGGGCAATGAGCAGTTCTTC. Translated, it gives CASSPTTGGNEQFF.

This chain connects TRBV25-1 to TRBJ2-7; 11 bases fit TRBD1. The germline CDR1 and CDR2 sequences are MGHDK and SYGVNS. J lost 0 bases, V lost 4 bases, and 5 bases had no gene match. CDR3 length equals 16 residues. The CDR3, as DNA: TGTGCCAGCAGTGGGACAGGGGGCTCTAGCTCCTACGAGCAGTACTTC. Translated: CASSGTGGSSSYEQYF.

CDR3 protein: CASSQSRPPNEQFF. The CDR3 coding sequence is TGTGCCAGCAGCCAAAGTAGACCCCCCAATGAGCAGTTCTTC. The V and J genes are TRBV16 and TRBJ2-1; D is ambiguous. CDR1 is KGHSY and CDR2 is FQNENV in the germline V gene. The CDR3 runs to 14 residues. V was clipped by 2 bases and J by 6 bases, with 11 bases between them.